The clone carrying this TCR beta chain was recorded only once. Its antigen is not known. This specimen comes from a study of cytomegalovirus exposure and HLA in healthy donors. Study-wide points: Reportedly, diagnosis of cytomegalovirus status by the classifier showed high specificity and sensitivity.

TCRdb's table, derived via immunoSEQ multiplex PCR, lists solely in-frame clones and lacks some. The sample has about 200,000 clones, around nine tenths seen once. CDR1 and CDR2 from the germline V gene are MDHEN and SYDVKM. The CDR3 consists of 18 residues. Trimming cost V 6 bases and J 6 bases, with 28 bases left between them. This sequence was found in a woman aged 18-29 years in good health and CMV-seropositive. The source material was PBMCs. V is TRBV28 and J is TRBJ2-3; the D gene is possibly TRBD1 (8 bases). This CDR3 is CASSWEGYRGGLTDTQYF. The CDR3 DNA sequence: TGTGCCAGCAGCTGGGAGGGGTACAGGGGGGGATTAACGGATACGCAGTATTTT.